Only a few counts were recorded for the clone carrying this TCR beta chain. Original methodology: Amplification with reference gene primers provided the estimates of nucleated cell counts. Here immunoSEQ multiplex PCR was the method, and the copy in TCRdb shows in-frame clones only, minus some. The D gene and trimming were derived from the DNA, and the V and J assignments and clone size from that table. In the table there are roughly 50,000 clones, approximately 81% of which are singletons. The data originate from a study of blood T cell repertoires in COVID-19. Study summary: The study drew acute and convalescent COVID-19 samples from the United States, Italy and Spain. The cDNA or gDNA used as material had been derived from T cells, B-cell-depleted T cells, or PBMCs.

This CDR3 spans 18 amino acids. The J segment lost 5 bases and the V segment lost 2 bases, leaving 16 bases of the junction unmatched. From germline, CDR1 is LGHNT and CDR2 FRNRAP. The chain links TRBV12-5 to TRBJ1-1; TRBD1 matches at 8 bases. The sequence derives from a woman of 80 years or more with acute or convalescent COVID-19. Source material: peripheral blood. The CDR3 reads CASGLFAGGLTRGTEAFF. CDR3 DNA: TGTGCTAGTGGTTTGTTCGCAGGGGGCTTAACTAGGGGAACTGAAGCTTTCTTT.